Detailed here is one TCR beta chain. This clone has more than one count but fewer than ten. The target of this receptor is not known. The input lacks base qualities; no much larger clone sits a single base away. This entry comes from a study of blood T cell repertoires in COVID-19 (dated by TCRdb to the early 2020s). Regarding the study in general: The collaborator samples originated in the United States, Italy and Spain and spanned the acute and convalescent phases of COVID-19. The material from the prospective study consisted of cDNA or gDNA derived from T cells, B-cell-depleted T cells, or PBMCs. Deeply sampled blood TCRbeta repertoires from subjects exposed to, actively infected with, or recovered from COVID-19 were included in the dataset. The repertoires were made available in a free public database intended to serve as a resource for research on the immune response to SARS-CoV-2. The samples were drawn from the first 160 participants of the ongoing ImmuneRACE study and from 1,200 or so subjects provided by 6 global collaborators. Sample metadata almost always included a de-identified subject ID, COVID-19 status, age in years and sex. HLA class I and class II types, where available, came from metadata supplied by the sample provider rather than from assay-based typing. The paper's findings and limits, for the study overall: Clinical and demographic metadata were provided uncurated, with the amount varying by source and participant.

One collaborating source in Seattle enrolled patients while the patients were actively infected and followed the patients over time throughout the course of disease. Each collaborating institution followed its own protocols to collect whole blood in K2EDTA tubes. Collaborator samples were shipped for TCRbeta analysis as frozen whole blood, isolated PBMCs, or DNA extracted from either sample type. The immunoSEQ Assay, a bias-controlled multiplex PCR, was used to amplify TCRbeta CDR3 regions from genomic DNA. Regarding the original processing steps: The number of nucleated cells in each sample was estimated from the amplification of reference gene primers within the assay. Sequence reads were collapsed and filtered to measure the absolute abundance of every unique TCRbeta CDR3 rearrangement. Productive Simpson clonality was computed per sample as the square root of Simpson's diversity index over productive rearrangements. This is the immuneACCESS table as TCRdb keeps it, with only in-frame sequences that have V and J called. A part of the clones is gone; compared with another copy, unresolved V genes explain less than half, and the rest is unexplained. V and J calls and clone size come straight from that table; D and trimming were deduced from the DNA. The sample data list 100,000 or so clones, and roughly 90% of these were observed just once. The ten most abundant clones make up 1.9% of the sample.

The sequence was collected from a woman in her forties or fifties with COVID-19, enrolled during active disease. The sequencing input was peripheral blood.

This receptor has the CDR3 CASSLGTRNYGYTF. The DNA sequence follows: TGTGCCAGCAGCTTGGGGACACGGAACTATGGCTACACCTTC. The receptor chain draws on TRBV5-8 and TRBJ1-2; the best D guess is TRBD1, with 5 bases matching. The CDR3 sequence holds 14 residues, the cysteine and phenylalanine included. The retained sequence is limited to the CDR3, 42 bases, with the frame set at the first base. CDR1 SGHTS and CDR2 YDEGEE were looked up in the germline V gene. The V and J ends are trimmed by 0 bases and 2 bases, leaving 8 bases between them.